The rows below give T cell receptor beta chains drawn from one sample of a study of blood T cell repertoires in COVID-19. Sequencing used immunoSEQ multiplex PCR; TCRdb keeps in-frame clones, though not all of them. This repertoire shows about 230,000 clones, roughly 79% found once; its top ten account for 7.5% to 8%. The sequencing sample was made of peripheral blood. These receptors came from a woman of 80 years or more with COVID-19, enrolled during active disease. Both conserved end residues are part of each CDR3. The D gene is left open where the match is weak. Only some rows state a clone size, as once, few, many or a class for expanded clones.

cdr3_nt: TGTGCCAGCGGCGGGGGGGGAAACTATGGCTACACCTTC
cdr3_aa: CASGGGGNYGYTF
d_call: .
clone_size: .
j_call: TRBJ1-2
v_call: TRBV6-5

cdr3_nt: TGTGCCTGGAGTAACAACCGGGAAGGTGGGGGCTACACCTTC
cdr3_aa: CAWSNNREGGGYTF
d_call: .
clone_size: .
j_call: TRBJ1-2
v_call: TRBV30

cdr3_nt: TGCGCCAGCAGCCTAGGACAACGCGGTAGAAACATTCAGTACTTC
cdr3_aa: CASSLGQRGRNIQYF
d_call: .
clone_size: .
j_call: TRBJ2-4
v_call: TRBV5-1

cdr3_nt: TGTGCCACCAGTGATCCCGGACAGGTTAATCAGCCCCAGCATTTT
cdr3_aa: CATSDPGQVNQPQHF
d_call: TRBD1
clone_size: once
j_call: TRBJ1-5
v_call: TRBV24-1

cdr3_nt: TGTGCCTGGAGGGGGACAGGGACTCACTATGGCTACACCTTC
cdr3_aa: CAWRGTGTHYGYTF
d_call: TRBD1
clone_size: .
j_call: TRBJ1-2
v_call: TRBV30

cdr3_nt: TGTGCCAGCAGAACAGTCCTAAGAGCGAACACCGGGGAGCTGTTTTTT
cdr3_aa: CASRTVLRANTGELFF
d_call: .
clone_size: few
j_call: TRBJ2-2
v_call: TRBV27

cdr3_nt: TGTGCCAGTAGTACCCGCCAGCGGAGCACAGATACGCAGTATTTT
cdr3_aa: CASSTRQRSTDTQYF
d_call: .
clone_size: .
j_call: TRBJ2-3
v_call: TRBV19

cdr3_nt: TGTGCCTGGAGTGTCGATAGGAGCACTGAAGCTTTCTTT
cdr3_aa: CAWSVDRSTEAFF
d_call: .
clone_size: .
j_call: TRBJ1-1
v_call: TRBV30

cdr3_nt: TGTGCCACCTCCGACAGGGTATGGGAAAAACTGTTTTTT
cdr3_aa: CATSDRVWEKLFF
d_call: TRBD1
clone_size: .
j_call: TRBJ1-4
v_call: TRBV15

cdr3_nt: TGTGCCAGCAGCCAAGATCGGTGGGGCAGGGAGACCCAGTACTTC
cdr3_aa: CASSQDRWGRETQYF
d_call: .
clone_size: few
j_call: TRBJ2-5
v_call: TRBV3-1/TRBV3-2

cdr3_nt: TGCGCCAGCAGCTTGGCAGGGACAGGGGGCTTAAATGAGCAGTTCTTC
cdr3_aa: CASSLAGTGGLNEQFF
d_call: TRBD1
clone_size: .
j_call: TRBJ2-1
v_call: TRBV5-1

cdr3_nt: TGTGCCAGTAGTATTCCGACAGGGAATTGCGAGCAGTACTTC
cdr3_aa: CASSIPTGNCEQYF
d_call: TRBD1
clone_size: .
j_call: TRBJ2-7
v_call: TRBV19

cdr3_nt: TGCGCCAGCAGTGAGTCGAAGCGGGAGGTTACCGGGGAGCTGTTTTTT
cdr3_aa: CASSESKREVTGELFF
d_call: TRBD2
clone_size: .
j_call: TRBJ2-2
v_call: TRBV10-1

cdr3_nt: TGCGCCAGCAGCCCCGGTGGGGAGCGGGGCGCCGAGACCCAGTACTTC
cdr3_aa: CASSPGGERGAETQYF
d_call: TRBD2
clone_size: .
j_call: TRBJ2-5
v_call: TRBV4-1

cdr3_nt: TGTGCCAGCAGCCCTGGGGGCGTCTCCAATCAGCCCCAGCATTTT
cdr3_aa: CASSPGGVSNQPQHF
d_call: .
clone_size: .
j_call: TRBJ1-5
v_call: TRBV28

cdr3_nt: TGTGCCAGCAGGAGACTAGCGGGAGGGCCCAAAGATACGCAGTATTTT
cdr3_aa: CASRRLAGGPKDTQYF
d_call: TRBD2
clone_size: .
j_call: TRBJ2-3
v_call: TRBV2

cdr3_nt: TGTGCTAGCAGCCCAGAGGCTAGCGGCCCATACGAGCAGTACTTC
cdr3_aa: CASSPEASGPYEQYF
d_call: TRBD2
clone_size: .
j_call: TRBJ2-7
v_call: TRBV7-7

cdr3_nt: TGCAGTGCTAGTTCCGACAGAGTCGACGAGCAGTACTTC
cdr3_aa: CSASSDRVDEQYF
d_call: .
clone_size: .
j_call: TRBJ2-7
v_call: TRBV20-1

cdr3_nt: TGTGCCAGTAGTCGACAGCCCAATAATGAAAAACTGTTTTTT
cdr3_aa: CASSRQPNNEKLFF
d_call: .
clone_size: once
j_call: TRBJ1-4
v_call: TRBV19

cdr3_nt: TGTGCCAGTGGCACCGGGACAGGGAGGACTAACTATGGCTACACCTTC
cdr3_aa: CASGTGTGRTNYGYTF
d_call: TRBD1
clone_size: .
j_call: TRBJ1-2
v_call: TRBV2

cdr3_nt: TGCAGTGCTATATTGAACACTGAAGCTTTCTTT
cdr3_aa: CSAILNTEAFF
d_call: .
clone_size: few
j_call: TRBJ1-1
v_call: TRBV20-1

cdr3_nt: TGTGCCAGCAGCATTAGGGACAGCTTGAACACTGAAGCTTTCTTT
cdr3_aa: CASSIRDSLNTEAFF
d_call: TRBD1
clone_size: .
j_call: TRBJ1-1
v_call: TRBV6-4

cdr3_nt: TGTGCCAGCAGCTTTCAGCGGATACGTTCAGATACGCAGTATTTT
cdr3_aa: CASSFQRIRSDTQYF
d_call: .
clone_size: .
j_call: TRBJ2-3
v_call: TRBV11-1

cdr3_nt: TGTGCCAGCAGCTTTCGACAGGTAGGGACGAACACTGAAGCTTTCTTT
cdr3_aa: CASSFRQVGTNTEAFF
d_call: .
clone_size: .
j_call: TRBJ1-1
v_call: TRBV7-6

cdr3_nt: TGTGCCAGCAGACCGGGATTAAACCGCCTTAACACCATATATTTT
cdr3_aa: CASRPGLNRLNTIYF
d_call: .
clone_size: .
j_call: TRBJ1-3
v_call: TRBV6-6

cdr3_nt: TGTGCCAGCAGCCAGGGACAGGGGCTAGGAAACACCATATATTTT
cdr3_aa: CASSQGQGLGNTIYF
d_call: TRBD1
clone_size: few
j_call: TRBJ1-3
v_call: TRBV13

cdr3_nt: TGTGCCAGCAGCTTAGCTGCGAACACCGGGGAGCTGTTTTTT
cdr3_aa: CASSLAANTGELFF
d_call: .
clone_size: .
j_call: TRBJ2-2
v_call: TRBV11-2

cdr3_nt: TGTGCCAGCAGCCCTACCCGGGACCCAAGGGAGGCTGGAAACACCATATATTTT
cdr3_aa: CASSPTRDPREAGNTIYF
d_call: .
clone_size: once
j_call: TRBJ1-3
v_call: TRBV7-9

cdr3_nt: TGTGCCAGCAGTCCCGGACAGGCCCGCCGCGAGCAGTACTTC
cdr3_aa: CASSPGQARREQYF
d_call: TRBD1
clone_size: .
j_call: TRBJ2-7
v_call: TRBV28

cdr3_nt: TGTGCCAGCAGCGTTGGACAGGGGGGAAATGAAAAACTGTTTTTT
cdr3_aa: CASSVGQGGNEKLFF
d_call: TRBD1
clone_size: .
j_call: TRBJ1-4
v_call: TRBV13

cdr3_nt: TGCGCCAGCAGCTTTGCTCGGACAGGGGTAACAGATACGCAGTATTTT
cdr3_aa: CASSFARTGVTDTQYF
d_call: TRBD1
clone_size: .
j_call: TRBJ2-3
v_call: TRBV5-1

cdr3_nt: TGTGCCACCACTCTACCGGGGATTAATGAAAAACTGTTTTTT
cdr3_aa: CATTLPGINEKLFF
d_call: .
clone_size: .
j_call: TRBJ1-4
v_call: TRBV28

cdr3_nt: TGCGCCAGCAGCCAAGAGAGGACTCCGTACAATGAGCAGTTCTTC
cdr3_aa: CASSQERTPYNEQFF
d_call: .
clone_size: .
j_call: TRBJ2-1
v_call: TRBV4-3

cdr3_nt: TGCGCCAGCAGCCACGGGACAGAAGCTAATTCACCCCTCCACTTT
cdr3_aa: CASSHGTEANSPLHF
d_call: TRBD1
clone_size: .
j_call: TRBJ1-6
v_call: TRBV5-1

cdr3_nt: TGTGCCAGTAGTATTATAAGGGGAAGTGGCTACGAGCAGTACTTC
cdr3_aa: CASSIIRGSGYEQYF
d_call: .
clone_size: .
j_call: TRBJ2-7
v_call: TRBV19

cdr3_nt: TGTGCCAGCACCTTACAGGGGGCGCGTTCACCCCTCCACTTT
cdr3_aa: CASTLQGARSPLHF
d_call: TRBD1
clone_size: .
j_call: TRBJ1-6
v_call: TRBV27

cdr3_nt: TGTGCCAGTAGTATAGTAGGGGTTGGGGCCAACGTCCTGACTTTC
cdr3_aa: CASSIVGVGANVLTF
d_call: .
clone_size: .
j_call: TRBJ2-6
v_call: TRBV19

cdr3_nt: TGTGCCAGCAGCGGACGAGTAGAGGGACAGGGGGCGTACGGCTATGGCTACACCTTC
cdr3_aa: CASSGRVEGQGAYGYGYTF
d_call: TRBD1
clone_size: .
j_call: TRBJ1-2
v_call: TRBV7-8

cdr3_nt: TGTGCCTGCAGTTCCGGCGGGGAAAAACTGTTTTTT
cdr3_aa: CACSSGGEKLFF
d_call: .
clone_size: few
j_call: TRBJ1-4
v_call: TRBV30

cdr3_nt: TGCAGTGCTAGTCCTCTAGCGGGGAGCACAGATACGCAGTATTTT
cdr3_aa: CSASPLAGSTDTQYF
d_call: TRBD2
clone_size: .
j_call: TRBJ2-3
v_call: TRBV20-1

cdr3_nt: TGTGCCAGCAGGCTAGCGGACTGGGACGAGCAGTACTTC
cdr3_aa: CASRLADWDEQYF
d_call: TRBD2
clone_size: .
j_call: TRBJ2-7
v_call: TRBV6-5

cdr3_nt: TGCAGCGTTGTGGACAGGGCTGGAAACACCATATATTTT
cdr3_aa: CSVVDRAGNTIYF
d_call: TRBD1
clone_size: once
j_call: TRBJ1-3
v_call: TRBV29-1

cdr3_nt: TGTGCCAGCAGCCATGACAGAAGGTCCTACGAGCAGTACTTC
cdr3_aa: CASSHDRRSYEQYF
d_call: .
clone_size: .
j_call: TRBJ2-7
v_call: TRBV5-4

cdr3_nt: TGTGCCAGCAGCCCTACTACACCAAACTCTGGAAACACCATATATTTT
cdr3_aa: CASSPTTPNSGNTIYF
d_call: .
clone_size: few
j_call: TRBJ1-3
v_call: TRBV6-2/TRBV6-3

cdr3_nt: TGTGCTAGTGGCCCGGGACAGGGGAGAACCTACGAGCAGTACTTC
cdr3_aa: CASGPGQGRTYEQYF
d_call: TRBD1
clone_size: .
j_call: TRBJ2-7
v_call: TRBV12-5

cdr3_nt: TGTGCCAGCAGCCCTTCGGCCGGGGAGCTGTTTTTT
cdr3_aa: CASSPSAGELFF
d_call: .
clone_size: .
j_call: TRBJ2-2
v_call: TRBV7-3

cdr3_nt: TGTGCCAGCAGTTCACAGGGGTACTATGGCTACACCTTC
cdr3_aa: CASSSQGYYGYTF
d_call: TRBD1
clone_size: .
j_call: TRBJ1-2
v_call: TRBV27

cdr3_nt: TGTGCCAGCAGCGCGGGGACTAGCGGGGGGGCCTTCCGTGATACGCAGTATTTT
cdr3_aa: CASSAGTSGGAFRDTQYF
d_call: TRBD2
clone_size: .
j_call: TRBJ2-3
v_call: TRBV9

cdr3_nt: TGTGCCAGCAGTTACTCGGGGGGTAATTCACCCCTCCACTTT
cdr3_aa: CASSYSGGNSPLHF
d_call: .
clone_size: few
j_call: TRBJ1-6
v_call: TRBV6-6

cdr3_nt: TGTGCCAGCTCACAGAGCAAAGAGATCGAGCAGTACTTC
cdr3_aa: CASSQSKEIEQYF
d_call: .
clone_size: .
j_call: TRBJ2-7
v_call: TRBV18